This T cell receptor beta chain was captured by sequencing in a study of T cells in tuberculosis. Deletions cut 2 bases from V and 2 bases from J, with 8 bases between. Germline values: CDR1 SGHRS, CDR2 YFSETQ. The CDR3 has 13 amino acids. On this clone: Its antigen is undetermined.

Only in-frame clones appear in the TCRdb table, and some are missing; sequencing was by immunoSEQ multiplex PCR. Of about 30,000 clones listed, 90% to 95% are singletons. Study-level findings and limits: Smaller alpha distances in active tuberculosis partly reflected shorter CDR3-alpha lengths.

Described time point: new active TB diagnosis, blood taken before or within 7 days of starting treatment. The receptor comes from an adult with tuberculosis. V gene TRBV5-1 combines with J gene TRBJ2-7; perhaps TRBD1 as D (5 bases). The sample in question was PBMCs, obtained at tuberculosis diagnosis. CDR3 in amino acids: CASSFDRTYEQYF. CDR3 in DNA: TGCGCCAGCAGCTTTGACAGAACCTACGAGCAGTACTTC.